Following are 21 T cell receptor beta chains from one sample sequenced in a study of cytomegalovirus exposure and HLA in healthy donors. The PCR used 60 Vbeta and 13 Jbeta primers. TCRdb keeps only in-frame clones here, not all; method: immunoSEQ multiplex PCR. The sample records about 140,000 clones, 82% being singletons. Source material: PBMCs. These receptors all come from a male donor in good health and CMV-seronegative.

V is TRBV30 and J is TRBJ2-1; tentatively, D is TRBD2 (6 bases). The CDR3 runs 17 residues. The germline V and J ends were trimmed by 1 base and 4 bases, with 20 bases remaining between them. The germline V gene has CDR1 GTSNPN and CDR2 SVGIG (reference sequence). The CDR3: CAWSEGLTASEYNEQFF. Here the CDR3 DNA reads TGTGCCTGGAGTGAGGGGCTAACGGCTAGCGAATACAATGAGCAGTTCTTC.

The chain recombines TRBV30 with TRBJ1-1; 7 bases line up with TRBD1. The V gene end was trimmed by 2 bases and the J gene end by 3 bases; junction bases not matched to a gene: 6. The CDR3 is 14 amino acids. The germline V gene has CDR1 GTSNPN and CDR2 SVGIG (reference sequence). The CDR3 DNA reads TGTGCCTGGAGTCCGACAGGGTTGGACACTGAAGCTTTCTTT. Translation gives CAWSPTGLDTEAFF.

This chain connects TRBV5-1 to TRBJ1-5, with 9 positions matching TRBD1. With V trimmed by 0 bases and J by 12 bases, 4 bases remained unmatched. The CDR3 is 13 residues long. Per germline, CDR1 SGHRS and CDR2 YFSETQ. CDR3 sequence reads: CASSLVGTGYQHF. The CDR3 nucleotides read TGCGCCAGCAGCTTGGTAGGGACAGGGTACCAGCATTTT.

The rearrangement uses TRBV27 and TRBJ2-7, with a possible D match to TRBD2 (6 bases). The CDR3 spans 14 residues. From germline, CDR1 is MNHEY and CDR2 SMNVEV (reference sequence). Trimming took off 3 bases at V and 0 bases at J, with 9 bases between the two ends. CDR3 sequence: CASSLRGFSYEQYF. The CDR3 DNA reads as TGTGCCAGCAGTTTGCGGGGATTCTCCTACGAGCAGTACTTC.

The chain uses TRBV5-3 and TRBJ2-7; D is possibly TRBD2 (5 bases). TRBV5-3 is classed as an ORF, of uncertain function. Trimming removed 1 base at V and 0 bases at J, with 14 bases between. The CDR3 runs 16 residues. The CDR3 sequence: CARSLPRRGNSYEQYF. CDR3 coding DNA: TGTGCCAGAAGCTTGCCCCGTCGAGGGAACTCCTACGAGCAGTACTTC.

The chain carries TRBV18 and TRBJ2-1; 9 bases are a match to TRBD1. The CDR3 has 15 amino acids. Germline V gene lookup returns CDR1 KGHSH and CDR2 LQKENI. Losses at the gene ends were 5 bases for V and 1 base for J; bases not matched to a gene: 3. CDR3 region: CASSAGTGSYNEQFF. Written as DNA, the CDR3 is TGTGCCAGCTCAGCCGGGACAGGGTCCTACAATGAGCAGTTCTTC.

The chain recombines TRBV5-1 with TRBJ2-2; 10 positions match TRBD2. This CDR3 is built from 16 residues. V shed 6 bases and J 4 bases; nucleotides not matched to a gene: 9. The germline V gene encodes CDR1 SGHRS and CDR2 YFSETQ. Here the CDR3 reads CASNTQAGGGTGELFF. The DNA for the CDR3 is TGCGCCAGCAACACTCAAGCGGGAGGGGGCACCGGGGAGCTGTTTTTT. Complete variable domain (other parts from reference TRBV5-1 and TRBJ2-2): KAGVTQTPRYLIKTRGQQVTLSCSPISGHRSVSWYQQTPGQGLQFLFEYFSETQRNKGNFPGRFSGRQFSNSRSEMNVSTLELGDSALYLCASNTQAGGGTGELFFGEGSRLTVL.

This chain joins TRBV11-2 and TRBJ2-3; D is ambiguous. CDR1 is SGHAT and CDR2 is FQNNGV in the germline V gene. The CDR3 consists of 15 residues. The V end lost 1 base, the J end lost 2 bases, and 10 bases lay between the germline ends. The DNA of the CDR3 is TGTGCCAGCAGCTTAGGGGTCACAGACACAGATACGCAGTATTTT. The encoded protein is CASSLGVTDTDTQYF.

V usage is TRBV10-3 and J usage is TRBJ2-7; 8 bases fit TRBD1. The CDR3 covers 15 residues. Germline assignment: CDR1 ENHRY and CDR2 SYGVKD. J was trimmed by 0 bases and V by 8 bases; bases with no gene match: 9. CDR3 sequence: CAIQKTGADSYEQYF. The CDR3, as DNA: TGTGCCATCCAAAAGACAGGGGCCGACTCCTACGAGCAGTACTTC.

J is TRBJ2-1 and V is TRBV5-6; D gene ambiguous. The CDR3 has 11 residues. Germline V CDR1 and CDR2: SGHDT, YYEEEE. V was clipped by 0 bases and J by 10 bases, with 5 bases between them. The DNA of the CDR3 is TGTGCCAGCAGCTTGGGAGTGGAGCAGTTCTTC. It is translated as CASSLGVEQFF.

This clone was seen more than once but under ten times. The CDR3 DNA sequence: TGTGCCAGCAGTTCCCGGGCTAGCGGAACTTACAATGAGCAGTTCTTC. Translation: CASSSRASGTYNEQFF. The chain combines TRBV28 with TRBJ2-1; 7 bases align to TRBD2. This CDR3 contains 16 residues. Germline V gene data show CDR1 as MDHEN and CDR2 as SYDVKM. Germline trimming cut 4 bases from V and 4 bases from J; bases unmatched to any gene: 10.

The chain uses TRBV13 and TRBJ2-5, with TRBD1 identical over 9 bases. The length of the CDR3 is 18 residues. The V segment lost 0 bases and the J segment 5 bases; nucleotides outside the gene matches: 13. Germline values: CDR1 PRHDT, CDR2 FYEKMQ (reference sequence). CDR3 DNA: TGTGCCAGCAGCTTAGGCGTGACGGGACAGGGCTCCGCGGAGACCCAGTACTTC. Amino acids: CASSLGVTGQGSAETQYF.

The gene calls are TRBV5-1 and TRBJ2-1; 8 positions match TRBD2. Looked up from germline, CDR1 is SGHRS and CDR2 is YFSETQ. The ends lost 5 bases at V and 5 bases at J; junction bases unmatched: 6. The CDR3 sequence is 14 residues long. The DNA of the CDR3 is TGCGCCAGCAGTTATAGCGGGGCTAACAATGAGCAGTTCTTC. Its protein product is CASSYSGANNEQFF.

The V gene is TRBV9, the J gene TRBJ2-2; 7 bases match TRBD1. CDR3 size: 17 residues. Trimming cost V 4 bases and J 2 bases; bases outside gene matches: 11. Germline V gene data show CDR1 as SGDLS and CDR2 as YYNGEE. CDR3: CASSLGTAGTNTGELFF. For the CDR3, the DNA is TGTGCCAGCAGCTTGGGGACAGCCGGGACAAACACCGGGGAGCTGTTTTTT.

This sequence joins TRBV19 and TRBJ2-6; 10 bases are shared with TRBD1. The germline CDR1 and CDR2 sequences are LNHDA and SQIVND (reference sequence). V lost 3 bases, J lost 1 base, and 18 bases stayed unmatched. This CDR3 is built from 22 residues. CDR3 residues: CASSMVPKIGQGVTSGANVLTF. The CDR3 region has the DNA TGTGCCAGTAGTATGGTTCCCAAGATTGGACAGGGGGTAACTTCTGGGGCCAACGTCCTGACTTTC.

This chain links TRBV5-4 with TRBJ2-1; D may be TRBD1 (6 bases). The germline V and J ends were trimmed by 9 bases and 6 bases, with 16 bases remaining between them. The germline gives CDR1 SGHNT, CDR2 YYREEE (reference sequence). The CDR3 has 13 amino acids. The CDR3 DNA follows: TGTGCCACACGTGAGAGGGGGAGCAATGAGCAGTTCTTC. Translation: CATRERGSNEQFF. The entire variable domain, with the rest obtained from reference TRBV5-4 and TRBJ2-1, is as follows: ETGVTQSPTHLIKTRGQQVTLRCSSQSGHNTVSWYQQALGQGPQFIFQYYREEENGRGNFPPRFSGLQFPNYSSELNVNALELDDSALYLCATRERGSNEQFFGPGTRLTVL.

CDR3 region: CASSLVSSGANVLTF. CDR3 in DNA: TGTGCCAGCAGCTTGGTCAGCTCTGGGGCCAACGTCCTGACTTTC. The V and J genes are TRBV5-6 and TRBJ2-6; D gene ambiguous. Germline V gives CDR1 SGHDT, CDR2 YYEEEE. Trimming took off 0 bases at V and 0 bases at J, with 4 bases between the two ends. The CDR3 is 15 amino acids.

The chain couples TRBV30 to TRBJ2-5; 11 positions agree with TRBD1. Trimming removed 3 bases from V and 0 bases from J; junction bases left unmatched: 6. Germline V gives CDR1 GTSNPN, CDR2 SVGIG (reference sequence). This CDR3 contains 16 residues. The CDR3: CAWRPGTGGYQETQYF. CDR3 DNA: TGTGCCTGGAGGCCCGGGACAGGGGGTTACCAAGAGACCCAGTACTTC.

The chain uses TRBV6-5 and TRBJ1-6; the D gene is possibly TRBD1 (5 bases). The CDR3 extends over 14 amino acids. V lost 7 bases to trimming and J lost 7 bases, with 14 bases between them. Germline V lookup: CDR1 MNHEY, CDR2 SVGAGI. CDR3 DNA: TGTGCCAGCAAGGCAGGGCCTCTGAATTCACCCCTCCACTTT. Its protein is CASKAGPLNSPLHF.

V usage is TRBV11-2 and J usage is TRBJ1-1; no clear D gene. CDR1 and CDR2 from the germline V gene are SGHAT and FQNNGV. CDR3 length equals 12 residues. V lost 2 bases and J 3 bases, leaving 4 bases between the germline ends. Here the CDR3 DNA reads TGTGCCAGCAGCTTACGGTACACTGAAGCTTTCTTT. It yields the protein CASSLRYTEAFF.

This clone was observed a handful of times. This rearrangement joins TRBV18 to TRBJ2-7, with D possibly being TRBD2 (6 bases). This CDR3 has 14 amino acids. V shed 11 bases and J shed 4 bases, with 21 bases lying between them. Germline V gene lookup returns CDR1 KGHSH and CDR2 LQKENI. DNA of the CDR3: TGTGCCCTCCGGGGGTTTATAGTTACTTACGAGCAGTACTTC. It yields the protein CALRGFIVTYEQYF.